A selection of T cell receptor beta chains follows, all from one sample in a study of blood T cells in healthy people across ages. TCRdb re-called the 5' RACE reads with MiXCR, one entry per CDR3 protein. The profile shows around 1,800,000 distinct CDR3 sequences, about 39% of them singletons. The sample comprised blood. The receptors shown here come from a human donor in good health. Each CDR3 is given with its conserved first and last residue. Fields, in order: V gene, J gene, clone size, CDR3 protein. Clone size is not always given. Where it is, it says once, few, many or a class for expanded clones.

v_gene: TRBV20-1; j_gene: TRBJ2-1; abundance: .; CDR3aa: CSARDRAPGPSGEQFF
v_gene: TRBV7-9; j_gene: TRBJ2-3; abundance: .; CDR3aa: CASSSSYPAGGPPDTQYF
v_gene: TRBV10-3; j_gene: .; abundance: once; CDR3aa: CAFSGGTGKSHEQYF
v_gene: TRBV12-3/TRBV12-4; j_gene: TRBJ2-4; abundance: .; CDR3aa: CASRADRIAKNIQYF
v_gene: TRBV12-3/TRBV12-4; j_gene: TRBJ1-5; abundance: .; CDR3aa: CASSSVSSQPQHF
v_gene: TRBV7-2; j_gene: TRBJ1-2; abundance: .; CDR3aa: CASSLVSGTAIYGYTF
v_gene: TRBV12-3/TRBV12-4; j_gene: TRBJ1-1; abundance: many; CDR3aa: CASSFDGNTEAFF
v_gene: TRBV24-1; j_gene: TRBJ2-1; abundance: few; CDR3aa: CATSDPTSTSGEQFF
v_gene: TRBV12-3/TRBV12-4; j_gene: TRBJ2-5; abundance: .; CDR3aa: CASSFQGGQPQETQYF
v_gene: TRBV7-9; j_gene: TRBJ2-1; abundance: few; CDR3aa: CASRGGPSSYNEQFF